The 7 T cell receptor beta chains presented below share a single source sample, sequenced in a study of cytomegalovirus exposure and HLA in healthy donors. PCR was performed using 60 Vbeta and 13 Jbeta primers. The data were produced by immunoSEQ multiplex PCR, yet TCRdb's version contains in-frame clones alone and is incomplete. The table records fewer than 200,000 clones, roughly 80% of them present only once. Sequenced input: PBMCs. The receptors were gathered from a man aged 40-49 years in good health and CMV-seronegative.

The CDR3 bases are TGTGCCAGCTCGCGGAGCACAGATACGCAGTATTTT. It translates to CASSRSTDTQYF. The chain uses TRBV18 and TRBJ2-3; unclear D gene. Germline values: CDR1 KGHSH, CDR2 LQKENI. V was trimmed by 6 bases and J by 0 bases, leaving 4 bases between them. The CDR3 is 12 amino acids.

V usage is TRBV6-6 and J usage is TRBJ1-6; perhaps TRBD1 as D (5 bases). CDR1 and CDR2 from the germline V gene are MNHNY and SVGAGI (reference sequence). The CDR3 length is 16 residues. Trimming took off 8 bases at V and 4 bases at J, with 18 bases between the two ends. CDR3 residues: CASRVFGGGYNSPLHF. For the CDR3, the DNA is TGTGCCAGCCGTGTGTTTGGGGGGGGATATAATTCACCCCTCCACTTT.

The J gene is TRBJ1-1, the V gene TRBV2, with a tentative D call TRBD1 (5 bases). Trimming cost V 7 bases and J 6 bases, with 18 bases left between them. The CDR3 spans 14 residues. Germline CDR1 SNHLY, CDR2 FYNNEI. The CDR3 loop reads CASIKGSLGAEAFF. CDR3 bases: TGTGCCAGCATTAAGGGGTCCCTTGGAGCTGAAGCTTTCTTT.

The chain has TRBV4-1 and TRBJ2-3; D remains unclear. V was cut by 0 bases and J by 0 bases, with 10 bases left in between. The CDR3 is 16 residues long. Looked up from germline, CDR1 is MGHRA and CDR2 is YSYEKL. The CDR3 coding sequence is TGCGCCAGCAGCCAAGACAGGTTAACTAGCACAGATACGCAGTATTTT. It translates to CASSQDRLTSTDTQYF.

The rearrangement uses TRBV2 and TRBJ1-1; 9 bases match TRBD1. This CDR3 has 14 amino acids. With 6 bases clipped from V and 1 base from J, the junction kept 3 bases outside the gene matches. CDR1 and CDR2 from the germline V gene are SNHLY and FYNNEI. In nucleotides, the CDR3 is TGTGCCAGCAGATCGACAGGGGGGAACACTGAAGCTTTCTTT. Its protein product is CASRSTGGNTEAFF.

The chain combines TRBV6-5 with TRBJ2-1; possible D gene TRBD1, 6 bases. The CDR3 is 15 amino acids. Germline values: CDR1 MNHEY, CDR2 SVGAGI. Trimming removed 6 bases from V and 0 bases from J, with 12 bases in between. DNA for the CDR3: TGTGCCAGCAGAAACCGGGACAACTCCTACAATGAGCAGTTCTTC. Encoded protein: CASRNRDNSYNEQFF.

The rearrangement joins TRBV5-1 to TRBJ1-2; D is possibly TRBD1 (5 bases). Deletions cut 4 bases from V and 7 bases from J, with 11 bases between. CDR3 length: 12 residues. Germline values: CDR1 SGHRS, CDR2 YFSETQ. DNA of the CDR3: TGCGCCAGCAGCAGGGGCACGTCTGGCTACACCTTC. This encodes CASSRGTSGYTF.